This T cell receptor (beta chain) was observed in a study of cytomegalovirus exposure and HLA in healthy donors. About this clone: Its antigen is not known.

The PCR had 60 Vbeta and 13 Jbeta primers. The assay was immunoSEQ multiplex PCR, and TCRdb's table has in-frame clones only and misses some. The data show some 130,000 clones, roughly 80% seen once. Regarding the study as a whole: In an earlier analysis, productive rearrangement rates for most beta V segments clustered near 87% or 30%.

Germline-derived CDR1 and CDR2 are SGHTA and FQGNSA. This CDR3 region has 13 residues. Germline trimming cut 5 bases from V and 2 bases from J; bases unmatched to any gene: 2. The source is a man aged 40-55 years in good health and CMV-seronegative. The chain is built from TRBV7-2 and TRBJ2-5; TRBD1 matches 7 bases. The sample was PBMCs. The CDR3 coding sequence is TGTGCCAGCAGCAAACAGGGGCAAGAGACCCAGTACTTC. Protein sequence: CASSKQGQETQYF.